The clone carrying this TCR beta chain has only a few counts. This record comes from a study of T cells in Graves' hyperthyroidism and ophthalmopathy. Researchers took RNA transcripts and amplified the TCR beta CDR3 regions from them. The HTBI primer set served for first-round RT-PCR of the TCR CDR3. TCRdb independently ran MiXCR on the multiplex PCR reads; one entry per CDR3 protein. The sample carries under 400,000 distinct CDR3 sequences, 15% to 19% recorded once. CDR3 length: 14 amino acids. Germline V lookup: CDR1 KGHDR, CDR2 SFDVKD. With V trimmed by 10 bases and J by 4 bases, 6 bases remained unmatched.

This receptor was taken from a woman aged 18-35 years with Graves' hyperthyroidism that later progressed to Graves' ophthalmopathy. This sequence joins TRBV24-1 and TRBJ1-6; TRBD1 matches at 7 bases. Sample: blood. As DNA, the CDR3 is TGTGCCACACCGACAGGGATTTATAATTCACCCCTCCACTTT. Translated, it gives CATPTGIYNSPLHF.